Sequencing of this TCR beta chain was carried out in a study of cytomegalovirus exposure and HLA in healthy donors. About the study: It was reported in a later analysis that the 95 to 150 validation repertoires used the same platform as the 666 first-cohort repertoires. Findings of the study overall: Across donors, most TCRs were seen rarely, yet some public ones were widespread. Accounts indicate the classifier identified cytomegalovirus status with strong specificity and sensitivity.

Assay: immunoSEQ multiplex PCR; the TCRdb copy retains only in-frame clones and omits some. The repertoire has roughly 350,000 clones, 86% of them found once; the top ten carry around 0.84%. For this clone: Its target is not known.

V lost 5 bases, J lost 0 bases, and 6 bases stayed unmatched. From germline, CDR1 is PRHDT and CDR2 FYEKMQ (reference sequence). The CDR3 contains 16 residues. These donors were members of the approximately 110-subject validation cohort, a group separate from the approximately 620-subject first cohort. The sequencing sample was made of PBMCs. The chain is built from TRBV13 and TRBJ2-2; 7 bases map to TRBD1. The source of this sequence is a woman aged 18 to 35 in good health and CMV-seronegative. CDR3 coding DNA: TGTGCCAGCAGCCGTGGGACAGCAGCGAACACCGGGGAGCTGTTTTTT. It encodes CASSRGTAANTGELFF.